The next 11 T cell receptor beta chains were all read from a single sample in a study of T cells in Graves' hyperthyroidism and ophthalmopathy (dated by TCRdb to the late 2010s). The library was built by means of multiplex PCR. The instrument given in TCRdb is Illumina HiSeq 2000. The TCR beta CDR3 regions were amplified from the RNA transcripts. For the first round of RT-PCR on the TCR CDR3, the HTBI primer set was used together with the Qiagen OneStep RT-PCR kit. TCRdb trimmed public reads at Q25 via fastp, called clones via MiXCR and kept in-frame beta chains. Here each entry gathers all rows of one CDR3 protein and keeps the most common genes and DNA. This sample has 500,000 or so distinct CDR3 sequences in its table, and more than 15% of those were observed once. Approximately 15% of the sample rests with the top ten. The sequencing input was blood. These receptors were obtained from a young woman with Graves' ophthalmopathy.

The chain has TRBV11-2 and TRBJ2-7, with D possibly being TRBD1 (6 bases). With 6 bases removed from V and 5 bases from J, the gap between germline ends came to 17 bases. Germline CDR1 reads SGHAT; CDR2 reads FQNNGV. The CDR3 runs 14 residues. CDR3 DNA sequence: TGTGCCAGCAGGATAGGGGGTGCATACGACGAGCAGTACTTC. Its protein product is CASRIGGAYDEQYF. The full variable domain, rest sourced from reference TRBV11-2 and TRBJ2-7, is EAGVAQSPRYKIIEKRQSVAFWCNPISGHATLYWYQQILGQGPKLLIQFQNNGVVDDSQLPKDRFSAERLKGVDSTLKIQPAKLEDSAVYLCASRIGGAYDEQYFGPGTRLTVT.

This clonotype was observed at least ten times. The chain employs TRBV28 and TRBJ1-4, with D unresolved. Germline assignment: CDR1 MDHEN and CDR2 SYDVKM. The CDR3 is made up of 10 amino acids. Trimming cost V 9 bases and J 8 bases, with 7 bases left between them. CDR3: CASIQEKLFF. The CDR3 region has the DNA TGTGCCAGTATACAGGAAAAACTGTTTTTT.

In its sample, this clonotype was seen a few times. The J gene is TRBJ1-1, the V gene TRBV5-8, with D tentatively TRBD1 (5 bases). This CDR3 contains 16 residues. V lost 6 bases to trimming and J lost 3 bases, with 21 bases between them. The germline gives CDR1 SGHTS, CDR2 YDEGEE. The CDR3 region has the DNA TGTGCCAGCACCAACTTGATACAGGAAGGTTACACTGAAGCTTTCTTT. Its translation is CASTNLIQEGYTEAFF. The variable domain in full, completed from reference TRBV5-8 and TRBJ1-1, reads EAGVTQSPTHLIKTRGQQATLRCSPISGHTSVYWYQQALGLGLQFLLWYDEGEERNRGNFPPRFSGRQFPNYSSELNVNALELEDSALYLCASTNLIQEGYTEAFFGQGTRLTVV.

This clonotype came up many times. This chain connects TRBV20-1 to TRBJ2-3, with 11 bases aligning to TRBD2. The trim removed 4 bases at V and 6 bases at J, leaving 6 bases unmatched. Germline V gene lookup returns CDR1 DFQATT and CDR2 SNEGSKA (reference sequence). The CDR3 loop spans 14 amino acids. The CDR3 DNA is TGCAGTGCTATTAGCGGGAGGGCCCCCGATACGCAGTATTTT. Its translation is CSAISGRAPDTQYF.

This clonotype was observed a handful of times. This chain uses TRBV12-3 or TRBV12-4 with TRBJ1-5; D unclear. Trimming pared 0 bases from V and 6 bases from J, leaving 12 bases between. The CDR3 contains 15 residues. CDR3 in DNA: TGTGCCAGCAGTTTAGCGGGCCAGGTATCTCAGCCCCAGCATTTT. This sequence encodes CASSLAGQVSQPQHF.

This clonotype was counted ten times or more. The chain has TRBV12-3 or TRBV12-4 and TRBJ1-2, with D possibly being TRBD1 (6 bases). Trimming stripped 5 bases from V and 1 base from J, with 20 bases between. This CDR3 region has 17 residues. In nucleotides, the CDR3 is TGTGCCAGCAGTCCTACAGGGTGGAAACCAAATAACTATGGCTACACCTTC. It codes for CASSPTGWKPNNYGYTF.

This clonotype was seen a handful of times. V is TRBV12-3 or TRBV12-4 and J is TRBJ1-6, with D possibly being TRBD1 (6 bases). The CDR3 has 14 residues. V dropped 2 bases and J dropped 10 bases, with 12 bases sitting between them. DNA for the CDR3: TGTGCCAGCAGTTTAACCGGGGGCCGGTCACCCCTCCACTTT. Translating it yields CASSLTGGRSPLHF.

This clonotype was observed a handful of times. V is TRBV7-6 and J is TRBJ1-1; TRBD1 is a possible D gene (5 bases). CDR3 length: 15 amino acids. Germline V CDR1 and CDR2: SGHVS, FNYEAQ. Deletions cut 3 bases from V and 1 base from J, with 12 bases between. The CDR3 sequence: CASSFGARRNTEAFF. The CDR3 nucleotides read TGTGCCAGCAGCTTCGGGGCGCGGAGGAACACTGAAGCTTTCTTT.

There are a few counts of this clonotype. V usage is TRBV5-1 and J usage is TRBJ2-3; the D call may be TRBD1 or TRBD2 (5 bases each). The germline V and J ends were trimmed by 4 bases and 3 bases, with 12 bases remaining between them. The length of the CDR3 is 14 residues. Looked up from germline, CDR1 is SGHRS and CDR2 is YFSETQ. CDR3: CASSPPGTTDTQYF. The CDR3 nucleotides are TGCGCCAGCAGCCCCCCGGGGACGACAGATACGCAGTATTTT.

DNA of the CDR3: TGTGCCAGCAGTCTGGCCGGGGACAGGTTGGCAGATACGCAGTATTTT. Translating gives CASSLAGDRLADTQYF. The chain joins TRBV12-3 or TRBV12-4 to TRBJ2-3, with 8 bases lining up with TRBD1. The CDR3 totals 16 residues. With 5 bases clipped from V and 4 bases from J, the junction kept 11 bases outside the gene matches.

Ten or more counts support this clonotype. The chain combines TRBV18 with TRBJ1-1, with D uncertain. Trimming took off 5 bases at V and 5 bases at J, with 9 bases between the two ends. The CDR3 extends over 12 amino acids. Germline CDR1 KGHSH, CDR2 LQKENI. CDR3 in DNA: TGTGCCAGCTCAGGAGACGGAACTGAAGCTTTCTTT. Amino acid sequence: CASSGDGTEAFF.